The sequence of this T cell receptor (beta chain) was determined in a study of cytomegalovirus exposure and HLA in healthy donors. Primers included in the PCR were 60 Vbeta and 13 Jbeta primers. Clones were read by immunoSEQ multiplex PCR, and TCRdb kept only the in-frame ones, dropping some. The repertoire has over 75,000 clones, about two thirds of them found once; the top ten carry around 2%. Worth noting for this clone: Its antigen is unknown.

Study outcomes and limitations: Follow-up analysis later connected one missense variant in DCLRE1C with trimming of TCR beta V- and J-genes. Prediction of most subjects' HLA-A and HLA-B alleles by TCR beta sequences was reportedly accurate. The classifier reportedly diagnosed cytomegalovirus status with high specificity and sensitivity. For most TCR beta V segments, an earlier analysis put the productive rate at about 87% or about 30% of the time.

The CDR3 spans 15 residues. Per germline, CDR1 GTSNPN and CDR2 SVGIG (reference sequence). V was clipped by 1 base and J by 1 base; unmatched bases: 5. The chain couples TRBV30 to TRBJ2-3; 7 bases match TRBD2. The sequence came from a human donor in good health. The sample consisted of PBMCs. In DNA, the CDR3 is TGTGCCTGGAGTGGGGCTAGCGGTCGCACAGATACGCAGTATTTT. It specifies CAWSGASGRTDTQYF.